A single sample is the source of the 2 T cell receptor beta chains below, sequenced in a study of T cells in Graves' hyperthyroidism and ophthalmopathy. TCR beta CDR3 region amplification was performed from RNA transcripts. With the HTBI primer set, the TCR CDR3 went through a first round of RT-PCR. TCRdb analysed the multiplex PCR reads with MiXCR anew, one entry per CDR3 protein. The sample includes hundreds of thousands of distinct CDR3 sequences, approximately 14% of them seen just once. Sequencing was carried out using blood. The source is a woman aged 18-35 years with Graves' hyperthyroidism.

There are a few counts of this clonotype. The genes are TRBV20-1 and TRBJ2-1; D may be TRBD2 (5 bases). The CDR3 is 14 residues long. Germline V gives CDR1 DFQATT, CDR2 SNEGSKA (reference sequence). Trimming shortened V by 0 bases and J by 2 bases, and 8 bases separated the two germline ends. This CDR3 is CSAREEGAYNEQFF. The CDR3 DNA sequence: TGCAGTGCTAGAGAAGAGGGCGCCTACAATGAGCAGTTCTTC.

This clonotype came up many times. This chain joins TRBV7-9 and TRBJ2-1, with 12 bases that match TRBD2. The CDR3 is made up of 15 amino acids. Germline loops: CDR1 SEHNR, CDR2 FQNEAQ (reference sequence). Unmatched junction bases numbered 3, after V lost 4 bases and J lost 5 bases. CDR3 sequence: CASSSGLAGNNEQFF. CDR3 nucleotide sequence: TGTGCCAGCAGCTCCGGACTAGCGGGAAACAATGAGCAGTTCTTC.